The T cell receptor (beta chain) under discussion was sequenced for a study of OX40 agonist ivuxolimab in advanced cancers. The overall study: In three patients, partial responses were observed, one with hepatocellular carcinoma and two with cutaneous melanoma.

Trimming removed 10 bases from V and 3 bases from J, with 20 bases in between. The germline V gene encodes CDR1 MDHEN and CDR2 SYDVKM. The CDR3 runs 15 residues. The assay was immunoSEQ multiplex PCR, and TCRdb's table has in-frame clones only and misses some. The sample holds some 60,000 clones, about 90% seen once. The clonotype was recovered from an adult with an advanced solid tumor such as melanoma, head and neck, liver or kidney cancer. The sample consisted of CD4+ or CD8+ T cells sorted from blood, taken in a trial of the OX40 agonist ivuxolimab. J is TRBJ2-3 and V is TRBV28, with D possibly TRBD2 on 5 matching bases. The CDR3 DNA sequence: TGTGCCACCCAACCGGAAGCGGAGACTACAGATACGCAGTATTTT. Its protein product is CATQPEAETTDTQYF.